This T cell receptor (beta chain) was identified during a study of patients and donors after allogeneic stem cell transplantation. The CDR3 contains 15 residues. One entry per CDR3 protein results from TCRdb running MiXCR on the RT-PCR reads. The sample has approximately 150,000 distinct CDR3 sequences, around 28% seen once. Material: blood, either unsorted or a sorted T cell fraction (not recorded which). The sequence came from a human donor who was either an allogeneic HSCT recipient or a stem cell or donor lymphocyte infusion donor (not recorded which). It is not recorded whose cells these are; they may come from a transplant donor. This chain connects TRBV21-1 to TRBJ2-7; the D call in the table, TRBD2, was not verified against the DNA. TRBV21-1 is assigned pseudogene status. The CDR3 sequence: CASSKFHREGNEQYF. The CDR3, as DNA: TGTGCCAGCAGCAAATTTCACAGGGAGGGGAACGAGCAGTACTTC.